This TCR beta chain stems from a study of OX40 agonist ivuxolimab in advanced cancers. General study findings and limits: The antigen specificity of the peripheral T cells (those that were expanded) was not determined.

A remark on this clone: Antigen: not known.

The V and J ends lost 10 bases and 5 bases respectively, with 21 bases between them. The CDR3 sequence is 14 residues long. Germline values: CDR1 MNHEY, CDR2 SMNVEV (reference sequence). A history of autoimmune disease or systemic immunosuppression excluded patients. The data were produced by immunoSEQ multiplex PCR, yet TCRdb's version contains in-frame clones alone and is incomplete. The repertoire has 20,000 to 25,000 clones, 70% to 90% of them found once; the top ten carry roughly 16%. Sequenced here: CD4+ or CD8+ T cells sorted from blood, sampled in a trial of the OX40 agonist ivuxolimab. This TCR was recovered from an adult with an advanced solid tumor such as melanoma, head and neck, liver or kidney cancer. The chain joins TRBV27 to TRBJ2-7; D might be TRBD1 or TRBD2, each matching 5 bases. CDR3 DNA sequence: TGTGCCACCCAACTCGGCTCCGGGACCCACGAGCAGTACTTC. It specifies CATQLGSGTHEQYF.